This TCR beta chain originates from a study of cytotoxic CD8 clonotypes in ibrutinib-treated CLL. Study-level results: With treatment, public clonotypes, which were uncommon, either contracted or remained stable. Patients had baseline clonality above age-matched healthy donors, and this clonality moved with circulating CD8+ T-cell counts.

Remarks on this clone: What it binds is unknown.

The data were produced by immunoSEQ multiplex PCR, yet TCRdb's version contains in-frame clones alone and is incomplete. The sample lists roughly 250,000 clones; under 80% were seen once. Per germline, CDR1 MNHEY and CDR2 SVGAGI. V was pared by 4 bases and J by 2 bases, with 16 bases between. This CDR3 contains 16 residues. V usage is TRBV6-5 and J usage is TRBJ2-3, with D uncertain. The sequence was obtained from a human donor with chronic lymphocytic leukemia. Source: PBMCs, taken after 24 months of ibrutinib treatment. CDR3 in DNA: TGTGCCAGCAGTTGGGGTCCAATGAATCCCACAGATACGCAGTATTTT. Protein sequence: CASSWGPMNPTDTQYF.